This T cell receptor (beta chain) was captured in a study of neoadjuvant anti-PD-1 for oral cavity cancer. Time point: after neoadjuvant nivolumab, at surgical resection. Trimming removed 2 bases at V and 5 bases at J, with 10 bases between. The length of the CDR3 is 14 residues. In germline, CDR1 is MGHDK, CDR2 SYGVNS. Sequencing was performed with immunoSEQ multiplex PCR; in TCRdb, only in-frame clones are kept and a portion is missing. The data show 35,000 to 50,000 clones, 77% seen once. The receptor comes from a person aged 40 to 85 with oral cavity squamous cell carcinoma. This chain links TRBV25-1 with TRBJ1-5; D is unresolved. The input for sequencing was PBMCs, taken after nivolumab (anti-PD-1) treatment. The DNA of the CDR3 is TGTGCCAGCAGTGAAATGCAGGTAGATCAGCCCCAGCATTTT. Amino acid sequence: CASSEMQVDQPQHF.